Each of the 5 T cell receptor beta chains below was sequenced from the same sample in a study of patients and donors after allogeneic stem cell transplantation. TCRdb reanalysed the RT-PCR reads using MiXCR and keeps one entry per CDR3 protein. The repertoire holds roughly 200,000 distinct CDR3 sequences, with around two fifths as singletons. The source material was blood, either unsorted or a sorted T cell fraction (not recorded which). All receptors come from a human donor who was either an allogeneic HSCT recipient or a stem cell or donor lymphocyte infusion donor (not recorded which). It is not recorded whose cells these are; they may come from a transplant donor.

CDR3 DNA sequence: TGTGCCAGCAGCTTAAGTCCGGTAATTGGAAACACTGAAGCTTTCTTT. Protein sequence: CASSLSPVIGNTEAFF. J is TRBJ1-1 and V is TRBV7-9; the D is unclear. The V end lost 2 bases, the J end lost 2 bases, and 15 bases lay between the germline ends. CDR1 is SEHNR, CDR2 FQNEAQ, per germline (reference sequence). This CDR3 contains 16 residues.

The CDR3 nucleotides read TGTGCCATCAGTGGCGGGGGCTCCTACAATGAGCAGTTCTTC. Its protein product is CAISGGGSYNEQFF. This rearrangement joins TRBV10-3 to TRBJ2-1, with TRBD2 matching 7 bases. Germline lookup yields CDR1 ENHRY and CDR2 SYGVKD. The V gene end was trimmed by 4 bases and the J gene end by 0 bases; junction bases not matched to a gene: 0. The CDR3 length is 14 residues.

The chain links TRBV6-2 or TRBV6-3 to TRBJ1-2; the D gene is possibly TRBD1 (6 bases). Germline-derived CDR1 and CDR2 are MNHEY and SVGEGT. The length of the CDR3 is 14 residues. The V end was cut by 2 bases, the J end by 4 bases, with 11 bases between. CDR3 DNA sequence: TGTGCCAGCAGTTACCTGGACAGCTTCTATGGCTACACCTTC. The encoded protein is CASSYLDSFYGYTF.

The rearrangement links TRBV12-3 or TRBV12-4 to TRBJ1-1; possible D gene TRBD1, 5 bases. The CDR3 runs to 13 residues. Between the trimmed V and J ends, which lost 3 bases and 5 bases, there was a span of 10 bases. The CDR3 loop reads CASSLMWGTEAFF. In nucleotides, the CDR3 is TGTGCCAGCAGTTTGATGTGGGGGACTGAAGCTTTCTTT.

This clonotype was seen a few times. V and J are TRBV4-3 and TRBJ1-1; D not certain. The CDR3 length is 14 residues. CDR1 is LGHNA and CDR2 is YSLEER in the germline V gene. V gave up 0 bases and J gave up 4 bases, with 9 bases separating them. The DNA of the CDR3 is TGCGCCAGCAGCCAAGATGGAGGGATCACTGAAGCTTTCTTT. Amino acid sequence: CASSQDGGITEAFF.